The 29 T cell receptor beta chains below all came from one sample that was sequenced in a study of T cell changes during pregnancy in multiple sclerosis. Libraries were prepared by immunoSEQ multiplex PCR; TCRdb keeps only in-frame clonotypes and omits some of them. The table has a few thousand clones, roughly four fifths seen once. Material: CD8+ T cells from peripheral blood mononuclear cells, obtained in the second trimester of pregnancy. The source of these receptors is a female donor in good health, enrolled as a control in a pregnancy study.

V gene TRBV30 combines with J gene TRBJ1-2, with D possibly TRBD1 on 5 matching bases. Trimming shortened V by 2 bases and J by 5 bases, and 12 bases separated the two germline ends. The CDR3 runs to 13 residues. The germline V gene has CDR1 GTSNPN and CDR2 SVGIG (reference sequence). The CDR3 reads CAWSPAGKYGYTF. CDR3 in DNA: TGTGCCTGGAGTCCAGCAGGGAAGTATGGCTACACCTTC. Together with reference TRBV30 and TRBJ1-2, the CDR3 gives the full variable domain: SQTIHQWPATLVQPVGSPLSLECTVEGTSNPNLYWYRQAAGRGLQLLFYSVGIGQISSEVPQNLSASRPQDRQFILSSKKLLLSDSGFYLCAWSPAGKYGYTFGSGTRLTVV.

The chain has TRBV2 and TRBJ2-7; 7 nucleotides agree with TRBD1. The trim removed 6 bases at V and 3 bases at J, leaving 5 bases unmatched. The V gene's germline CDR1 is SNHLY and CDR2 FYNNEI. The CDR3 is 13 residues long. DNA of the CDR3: TGTGCCAGCAGCGGGACAGTCTACTACGAGCAGTACTTC. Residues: CASSGTVYYEQYF.

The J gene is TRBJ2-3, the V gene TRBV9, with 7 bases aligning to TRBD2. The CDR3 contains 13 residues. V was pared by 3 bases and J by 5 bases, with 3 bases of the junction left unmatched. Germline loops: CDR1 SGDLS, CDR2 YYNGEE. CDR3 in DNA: TGTGCCAGCAGCGGGACTAGATTAGATACGCAGTATTTT. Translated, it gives CASSGTRLDTQYF.

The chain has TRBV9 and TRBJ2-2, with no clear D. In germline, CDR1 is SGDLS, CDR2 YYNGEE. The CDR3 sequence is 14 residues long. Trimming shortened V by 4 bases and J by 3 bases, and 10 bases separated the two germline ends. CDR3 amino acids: CASSPDSYTGELFF. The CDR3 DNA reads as TGTGCCAGCAGCCCTGACTCCTACACCGGGGAGCTGTTTTTT. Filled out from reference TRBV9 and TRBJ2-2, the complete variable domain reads DSGVTQTPKHLITATGQRVTLRCSPRSGDLSVYWYQQSLDQGLQFLIQYYNGEERAKGNILERFSAQQFPDLHSELNLSSLELGDSALYFCASSPDSYTGELFFGEGSRLTVL.

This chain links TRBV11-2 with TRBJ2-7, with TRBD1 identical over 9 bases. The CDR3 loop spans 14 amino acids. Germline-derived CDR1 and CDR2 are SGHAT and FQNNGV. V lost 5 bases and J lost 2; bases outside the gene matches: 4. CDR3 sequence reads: CASSVTGGAYEQYF. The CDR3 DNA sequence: TGTGCCAGCAGCGTGACAGGGGGGGCCTACGAGCAGTACTTC.

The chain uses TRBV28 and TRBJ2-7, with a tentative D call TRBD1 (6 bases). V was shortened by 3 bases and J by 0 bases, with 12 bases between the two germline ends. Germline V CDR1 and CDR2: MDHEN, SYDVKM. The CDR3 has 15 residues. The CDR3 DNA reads TGTGCCAGCAGTTTGGGCGGACAGCTCTCCTACGAGCAGTACTTC. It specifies CASSLGGQLSYEQYF.

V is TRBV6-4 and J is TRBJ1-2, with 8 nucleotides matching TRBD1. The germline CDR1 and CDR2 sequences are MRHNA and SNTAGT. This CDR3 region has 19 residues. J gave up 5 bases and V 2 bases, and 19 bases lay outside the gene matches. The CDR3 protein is CASSDTAPGGTRGPYGYTF. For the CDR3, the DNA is TGTGCCAGCAGTGACACCGCGCCGGGCGGTACCAGGGGGCCTTATGGCTACACCTTC.

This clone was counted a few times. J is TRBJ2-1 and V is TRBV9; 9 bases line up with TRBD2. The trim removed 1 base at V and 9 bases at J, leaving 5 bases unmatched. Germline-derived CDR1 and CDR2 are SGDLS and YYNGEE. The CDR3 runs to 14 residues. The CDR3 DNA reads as TGTGCCAGCAGCGTAAATTCAGCGGGAGGTGAGCAGTTCTTC. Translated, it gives CASSVNSAGGEQFF.

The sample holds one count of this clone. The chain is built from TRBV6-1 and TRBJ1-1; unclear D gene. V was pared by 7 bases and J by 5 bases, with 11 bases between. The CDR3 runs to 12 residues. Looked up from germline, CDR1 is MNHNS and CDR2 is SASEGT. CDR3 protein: CASTTRGTEAFF. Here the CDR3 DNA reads TGTGCCAGCACGACCCGGGGAACTGAAGCTTTCTTT.

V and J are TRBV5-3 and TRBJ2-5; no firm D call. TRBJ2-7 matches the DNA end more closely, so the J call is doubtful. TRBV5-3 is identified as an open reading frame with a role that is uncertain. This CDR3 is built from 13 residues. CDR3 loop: CARSLDSSYEQYF. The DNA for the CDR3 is TGTGCCAGAAGCTTGGACAGCTCCTACGAGCAGTACTTC.

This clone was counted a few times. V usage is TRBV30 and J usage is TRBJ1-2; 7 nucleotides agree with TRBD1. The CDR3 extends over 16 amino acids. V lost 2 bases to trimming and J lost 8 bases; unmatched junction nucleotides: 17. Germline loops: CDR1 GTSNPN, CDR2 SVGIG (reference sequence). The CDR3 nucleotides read TGTGCCTGGAGTCTACCAGACAGGGACGGGCGTGGCGGCTACACCTTC. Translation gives CAWSLPDRDGRGGYTF.

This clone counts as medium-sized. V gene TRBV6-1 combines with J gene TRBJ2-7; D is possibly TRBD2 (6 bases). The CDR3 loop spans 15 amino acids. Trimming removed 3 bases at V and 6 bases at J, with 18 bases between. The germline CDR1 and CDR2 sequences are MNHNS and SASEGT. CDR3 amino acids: CASSEKVGGVSEQYF. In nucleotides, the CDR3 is TGTGCCAGCAGTGAGAAGGTGGGAGGAGTATCCGAGCAGTACTTC.

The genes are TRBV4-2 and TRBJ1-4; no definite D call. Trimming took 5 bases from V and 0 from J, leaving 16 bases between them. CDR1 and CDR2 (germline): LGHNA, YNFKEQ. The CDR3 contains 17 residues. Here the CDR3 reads CASSSSPQRPTNEKLFF. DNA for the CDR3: TGTGCCAGCAGCTCAAGCCCACAGAGACCAACTAATGAAAAACTGTTTTTT.

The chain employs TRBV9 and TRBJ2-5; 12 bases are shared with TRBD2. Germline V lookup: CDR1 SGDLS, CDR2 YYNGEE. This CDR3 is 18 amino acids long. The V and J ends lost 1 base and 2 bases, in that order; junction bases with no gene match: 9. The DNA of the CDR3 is TGTGCCAGCAGCGTAACAGGGACTAGCGGGCGTTTTCAAGAGACCCAGTACTTC. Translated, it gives CASSVTGTSGRFQETQYF.

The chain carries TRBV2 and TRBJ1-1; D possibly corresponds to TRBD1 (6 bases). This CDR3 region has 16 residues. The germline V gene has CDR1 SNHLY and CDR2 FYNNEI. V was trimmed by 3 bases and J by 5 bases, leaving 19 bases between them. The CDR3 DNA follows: TGTGCCAGCAGTGAGCTACTGGGGGCGAGAGGAACTGAAGCTTTCTTT. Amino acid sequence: CASSELLGARGTEAFF. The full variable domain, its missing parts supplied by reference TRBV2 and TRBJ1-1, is EPEVTQTPSHQVTQMGQEVILRCVPISNHLYFYWYRQILGQKVEFLVSFYNNEISEKSEIFDDQFSVERPDGSNFTLKIRSTKLEDSAMYFCASSELLGARGTEAFFGQGTRLTVV.

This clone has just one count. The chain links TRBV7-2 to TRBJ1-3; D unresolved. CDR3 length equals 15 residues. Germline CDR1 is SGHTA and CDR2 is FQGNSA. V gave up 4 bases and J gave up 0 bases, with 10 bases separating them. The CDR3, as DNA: TGTGCCAGCAGCTATCCACGGAGCTCTGGAAACACCATATATTTT. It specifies CASSYPRSSGNTIYF.

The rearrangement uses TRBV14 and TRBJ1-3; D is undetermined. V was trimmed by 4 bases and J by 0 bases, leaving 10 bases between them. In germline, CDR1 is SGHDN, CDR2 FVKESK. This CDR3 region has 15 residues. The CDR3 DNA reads TGTGCCAGCAGCCTTGTCGCCGGCTCTGGAAACACCATATATTTT. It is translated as CASSLVAGSGNTIYF. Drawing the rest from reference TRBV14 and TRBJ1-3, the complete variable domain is EAGVTQFPSHSVIEKGQTVTLRCDPISGHDNLYWYRRVMGKEIKFLLHFVKESKQDESGMPNNRFLAERTGGTYSTLKVQPAELEDSGVYFCASSLVAGSGNTIYFGEGSWLTVV.

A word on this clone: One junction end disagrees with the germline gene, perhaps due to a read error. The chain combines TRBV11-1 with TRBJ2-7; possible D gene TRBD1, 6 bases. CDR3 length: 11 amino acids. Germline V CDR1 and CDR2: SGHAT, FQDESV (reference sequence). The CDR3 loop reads CAGSSGVEQYF. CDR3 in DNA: TGTGCCGGCAGCTCAGGGGTCGAGCAGTACTTC.

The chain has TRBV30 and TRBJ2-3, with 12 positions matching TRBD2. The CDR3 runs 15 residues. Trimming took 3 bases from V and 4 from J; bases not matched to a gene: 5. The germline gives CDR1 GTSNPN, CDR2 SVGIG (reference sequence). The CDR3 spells CAWSRLAGGADTQYF. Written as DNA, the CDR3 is TGTGCCTGGAGCCGGCTAGCGGGAGGGGCAGATACGCAGTATTTT.

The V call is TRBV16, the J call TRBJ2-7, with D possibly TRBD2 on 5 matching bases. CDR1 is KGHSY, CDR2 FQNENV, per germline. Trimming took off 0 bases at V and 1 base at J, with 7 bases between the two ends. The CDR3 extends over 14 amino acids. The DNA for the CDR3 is TGTGCCAGCAGCCAATCCCGGGATTCCTACGAGCAGTACTTC. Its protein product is CASSQSRDSYEQYF. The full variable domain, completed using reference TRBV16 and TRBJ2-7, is GEEVAQTPKHLVRGEGQKAKLYCAPIKGHSYVFWYQQVLKNEFKFLISFQNENVFDETGMPKERFSAKCLPNSPCSLEIQATKLEDSAVYFCASSQSRDSYEQYFGPGTRLTVT.

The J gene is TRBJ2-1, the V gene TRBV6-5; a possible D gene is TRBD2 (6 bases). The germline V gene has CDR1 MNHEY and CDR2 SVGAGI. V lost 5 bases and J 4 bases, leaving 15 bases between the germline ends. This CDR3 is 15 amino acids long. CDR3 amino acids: CASSAGTGLYNEQFF. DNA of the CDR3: TGTGCCAGCAGTGCCGGGACTGGCCTTTACAATGAGCAGTTCTTC.

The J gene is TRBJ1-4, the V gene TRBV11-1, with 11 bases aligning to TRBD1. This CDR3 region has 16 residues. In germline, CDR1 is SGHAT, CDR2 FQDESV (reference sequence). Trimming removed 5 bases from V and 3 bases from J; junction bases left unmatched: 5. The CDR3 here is CASSEGQGAANEKLFF. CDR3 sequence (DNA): TGTGCCAGCAGCGAAGGACAGGGGGCTGCTAATGAAAAACTGTTTTTT.

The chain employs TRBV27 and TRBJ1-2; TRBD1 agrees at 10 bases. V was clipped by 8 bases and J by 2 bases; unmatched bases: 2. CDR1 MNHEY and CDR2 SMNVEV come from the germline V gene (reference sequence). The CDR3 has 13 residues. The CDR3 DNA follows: TGTGCCAGCTGGACAGGGGGGAACTATGGCTACACCTTC. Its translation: CASWTGGNYGYTF.

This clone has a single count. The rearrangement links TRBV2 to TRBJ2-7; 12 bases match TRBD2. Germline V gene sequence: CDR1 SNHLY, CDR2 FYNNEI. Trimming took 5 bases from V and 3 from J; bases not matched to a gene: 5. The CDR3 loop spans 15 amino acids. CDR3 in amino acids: CASSPRTSGIYEQYF. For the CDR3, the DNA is TGTGCCAGCAGTCCCCGGACTAGCGGGATCTACGAGCAGTACTTC.

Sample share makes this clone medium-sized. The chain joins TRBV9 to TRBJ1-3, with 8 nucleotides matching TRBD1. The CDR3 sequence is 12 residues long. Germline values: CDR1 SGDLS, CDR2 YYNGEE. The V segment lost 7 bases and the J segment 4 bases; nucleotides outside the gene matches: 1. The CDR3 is CASGDRGNTIYF. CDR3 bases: TGTGCCAGCGGGGACAGGGGAAACACCATATATTTT.

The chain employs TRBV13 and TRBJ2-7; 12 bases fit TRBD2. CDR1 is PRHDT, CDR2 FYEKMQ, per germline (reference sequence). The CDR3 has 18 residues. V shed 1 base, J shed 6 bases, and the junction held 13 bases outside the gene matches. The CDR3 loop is CASSLAETSGSGWSEQYF. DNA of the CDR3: TGTGCCAGCAGCTTAGCTGAGACTAGCGGGAGTGGTTGGTCCGAGCAGTACTTC.

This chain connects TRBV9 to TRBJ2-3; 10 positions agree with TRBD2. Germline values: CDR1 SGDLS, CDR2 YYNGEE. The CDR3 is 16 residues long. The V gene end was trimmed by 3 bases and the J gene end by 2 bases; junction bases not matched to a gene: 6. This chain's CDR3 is CASSEGLATITDTQYF. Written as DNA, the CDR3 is TGTGCCAGCAGCGAGGGACTAGCGACGATCACAGATACGCAGTATTTT.

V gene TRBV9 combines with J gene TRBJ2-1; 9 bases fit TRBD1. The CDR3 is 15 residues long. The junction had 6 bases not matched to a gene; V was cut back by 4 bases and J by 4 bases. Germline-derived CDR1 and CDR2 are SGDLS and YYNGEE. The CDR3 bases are TGTGCCAGCAGCCCGACAGGGGGGGGGTACAATGAGCAGTTCTTC. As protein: CASSPTGGGYNEQFF. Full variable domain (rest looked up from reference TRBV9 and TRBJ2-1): DSGVTQTPKHLITATGQRVTLRCSPRSGDLSVYWYQQSLDQGLQFLIQYYNGEERAKGNILERFSAQQFPDLHSELNLSSLELGDSALYFCASSPTGGGYNEQFFGPGTRLTVL.

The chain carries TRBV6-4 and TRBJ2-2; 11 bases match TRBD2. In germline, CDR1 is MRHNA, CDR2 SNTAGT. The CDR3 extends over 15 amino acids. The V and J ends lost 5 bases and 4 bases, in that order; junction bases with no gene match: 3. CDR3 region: CASSPGTSGTGELFF. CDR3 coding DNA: TGTGCCAGCAGTCCCGGGACTAGCGGCACCGGGGAGCTGTTTTTT.